This T cell receptor beta chain was recovered during a study of blood T cell repertoires in COVID-19. Study information: Samples came from the United States, Italy and Spain, spanning acute and convalescent COVID-19. In each case, the material was cDNA or gDNA derived from T cells, B-cell-depleted T cells, or PBMCs.

This clone has a handful of counts. The CDR3 has 15 residues. The V end was cut by 0 bases, the J end by 5 bases, with 9 bases between. CDR1 SGHKS and CDR2 YYEKEE come from the germline V gene (reference sequence). Original handling: Amplification of reference gene primers was used by the study to estimate nucleated cell counts. Repertoires were generated with immunoSEQ multiplex PCR, while TCRdb's copy carries only in-frame clones and drops some. V and J calls and clone size follow that table, whereas D and trimming were derived from the DNA. This table has approximately 75,000 clones, under 80% appearing once.

Sequenced input: peripheral blood. This receptor was taken from a human donor with acute or convalescent COVID-19. The donor label of this sample is uncertain. This chain joins TRBV5-5 and TRBJ1-6; D unresolved. The CDR3 sequence: CASSLEARDNSPLHF. The CDR3 DNA sequence: TGTGCCAGCAGCTTGGAAGCACGAGATAATTCACCCCTCCACTTT.